This T cell receptor (beta chain) derives from a study of blood T cell repertoires in COVID-19. Study summary: From the United States, Italy and Spain came samples of acute and convalescent COVID-19.

A word on this clone: In the same sample, other DNA sequences code for this CDR3.

TCRdb keeps only in-frame clones here, not all; method: immunoSEQ multiplex PCR. The sample carries about 250,000 clones, approximately 88% recorded once. The sequence was collected from a young woman with COVID-19, enrolled during active disease. What was sequenced was peripheral blood.

DNA for the CDR3: TGTGCCACCAGTTCTGGGGGAGGAACCGGGGAGCTGTTTTTT. As protein: CATSSGGGTGELFF. V gene TRBV24-1 combines with J gene TRBJ2-2; D may be TRBD2 (6 bases). Trimming cost V 6 bases and J 5 bases, with 12 bases left between them. Per the germline V gene, CDR1 is KGHDR and CDR2 is SFDVKD. This CDR3 contains 14 residues.